This T cell receptor beta chain emerged from a study of T-cell memory formation after mild COVID-19. Study results and limitations: Among clones peaking at day 37 in the second wave, SARS-CoV-2 specificity remained unconfirmed.

CDR1 MNHEY and CDR2 SVGAGI come from the germline V gene. The CDR3 loop spans 15 amino acids. V lost 6 bases and J lost 2, with 13 bases in between. TCRdb recomputed calls from the 5' RACE reads with MiXCR, one row per CDR3 protein. In the table there are about 280,000 distinct CDR3 sequences, around 8% of which are singletons. This clonotype appeared a few times. No antigen is known for it. What was sequenced was PBMCs or a T cell subset sorted from them (not recorded which). This chain uses TRBV6-5 with TRBJ1-4; maybe TRBD1 (5 bases). This receptor was identified in a young man who had mild COVID-19 (a few samples of this study predate the infection). Cell type and time point are not known. The CDR3 DNA reads as TGTGCCAGCAGGCCCATGGGACGGACTAATGAAAAACTGTTTTTT. It translates to CASRPMGRTNEKLFF.